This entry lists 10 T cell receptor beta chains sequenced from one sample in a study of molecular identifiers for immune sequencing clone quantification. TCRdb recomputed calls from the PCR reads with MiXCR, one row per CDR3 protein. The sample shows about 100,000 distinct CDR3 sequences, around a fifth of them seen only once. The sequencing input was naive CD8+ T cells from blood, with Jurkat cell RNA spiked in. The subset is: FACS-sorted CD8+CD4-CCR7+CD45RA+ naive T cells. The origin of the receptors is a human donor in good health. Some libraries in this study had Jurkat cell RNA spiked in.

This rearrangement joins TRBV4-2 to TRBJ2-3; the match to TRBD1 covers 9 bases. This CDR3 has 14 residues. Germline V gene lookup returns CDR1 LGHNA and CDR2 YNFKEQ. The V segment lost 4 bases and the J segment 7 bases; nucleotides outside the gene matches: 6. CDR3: CASSPGTGLHTQYF. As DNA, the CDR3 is TGTGCCAGCAGCCCCGGGACAGGGTTACATACGCAGTATTTT.

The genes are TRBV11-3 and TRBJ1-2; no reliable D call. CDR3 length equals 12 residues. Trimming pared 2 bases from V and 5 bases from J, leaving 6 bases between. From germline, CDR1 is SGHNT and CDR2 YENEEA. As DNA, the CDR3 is TGTGCCAGCAGCTTACGTGGTTATGGCTACACCTTC. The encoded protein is CASSLRGYGYTF.

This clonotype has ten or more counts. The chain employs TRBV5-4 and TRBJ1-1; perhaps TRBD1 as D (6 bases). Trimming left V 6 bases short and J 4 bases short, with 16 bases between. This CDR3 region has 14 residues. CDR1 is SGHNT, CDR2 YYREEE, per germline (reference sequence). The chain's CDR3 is CASKTGAGGTEAFF. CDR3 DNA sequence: TGTGCCAGCAAGACGGGGGCTGGCGGCACTGAAGCTTTCTTT.

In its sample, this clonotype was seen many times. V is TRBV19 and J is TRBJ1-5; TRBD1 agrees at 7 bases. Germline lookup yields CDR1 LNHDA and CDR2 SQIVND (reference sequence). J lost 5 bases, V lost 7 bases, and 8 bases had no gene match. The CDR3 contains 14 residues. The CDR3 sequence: CASTTTGAHQPQHF. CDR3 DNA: TGTGCCAGTACCACAACAGGGGCCCATCAGCCCCAGCATTTT.

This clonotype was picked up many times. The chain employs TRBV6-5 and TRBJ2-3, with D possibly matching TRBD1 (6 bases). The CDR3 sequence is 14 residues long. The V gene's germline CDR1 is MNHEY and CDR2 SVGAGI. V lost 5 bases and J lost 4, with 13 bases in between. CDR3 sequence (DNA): TGTGCCAGCAGTCTGGTACCAGGGGCAGATACGCAGTATTTT. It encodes CASSLVPGADTQYF.

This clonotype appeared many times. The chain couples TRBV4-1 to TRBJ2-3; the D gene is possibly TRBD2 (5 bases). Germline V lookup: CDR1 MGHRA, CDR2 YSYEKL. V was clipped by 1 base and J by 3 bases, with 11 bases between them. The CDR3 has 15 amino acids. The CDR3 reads CASSQVGESTDTQYF. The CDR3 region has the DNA TGCGCCAGCAGCCAAGTCGGGGAGTCTACAGATACGCAGTATTTT.

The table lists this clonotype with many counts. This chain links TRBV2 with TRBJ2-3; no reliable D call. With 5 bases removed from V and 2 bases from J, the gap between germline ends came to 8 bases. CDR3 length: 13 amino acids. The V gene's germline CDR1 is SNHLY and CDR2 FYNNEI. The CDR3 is CASSPKFTDTQYF. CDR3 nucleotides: TGTGCCAGCAGTCCAAAATTCACAGATACGCAGTATTTT.

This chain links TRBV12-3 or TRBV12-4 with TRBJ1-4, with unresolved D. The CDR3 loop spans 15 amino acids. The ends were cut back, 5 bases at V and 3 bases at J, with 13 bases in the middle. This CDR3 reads CASSPFRVSNEKLFF. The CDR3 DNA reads TGTGCCAGCAGTCCCTTCCGGGTATCTAATGAAAAACTGTTTTTT.

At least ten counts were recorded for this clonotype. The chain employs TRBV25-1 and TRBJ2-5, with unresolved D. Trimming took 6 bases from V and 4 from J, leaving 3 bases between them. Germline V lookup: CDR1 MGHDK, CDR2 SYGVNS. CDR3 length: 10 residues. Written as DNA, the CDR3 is TGTGCCAGCAGCGGAGAGACCCAGTACTTC. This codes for CASSGETQYF.

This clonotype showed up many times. The CDR3 DNA sequence: TGTGCCAGCAGTCCCAACGGACAGGGGGGCTACGAGCAGTACTTC. Its translation: CASSPNGQGGYEQYF. The rearrangement links TRBV27 to TRBJ2-7, with 10 bases lining up with TRBD1. CDR3 length: 15 amino acids. Germline CDR1 reads MNHEY; CDR2 reads SMNVEV (reference sequence). V dropped 5 bases and J dropped 3; count of bases not matched to a gene: 7.